This TCR beta chain is from a study of T cells after yellow fever vaccination. Study conclusions and caveats: Clones from primary vaccination mostly reappeared after the booster (roughly 97% CD4, approximately 91% CD8). Some clonotypes, a small share, were shared between CD4 and CD8 compartments.

A remark on this clonotype: Its antigen remains unidentified.

The TCR cDNA carried a universal primer site and UMIs from 5'RACE template switching. TCRdb recomputed calls from the 5' RACE reads with MiXCR, one row per CDR3 protein. In the table there are around 310,000 distinct CDR3 sequences, over 8% of which are singletons. V was cut by 3 bases and J by 6 bases, with 11 bases left in between. This CDR3 region has 13 residues. The TCR originated in a man younger than 35 who received the YFV17D yellow fever vaccine. The chain carries TRBV12-3 or TRBV12-4 and TRBJ1-1, with a tentative D call TRBD1 (6 bases). The sequenced sample was PBMCs, obtained on the day of the first yellow fever vaccination. CDR3 coding DNA: TGTGCCAGCAGTTTGACAGGCCCGGCTGAAGCTTTCTTT. Its protein is CASSLTGPAEAFF.